This T cell receptor (beta chain) was sequenced in a study of T cell repertoires in cytomegalovirus infection. Study-level background: It was the public TCR beta signatures that indicated both CMV infection and matching HLA type. Findings and caveats of the study: Dominating the ex vivo response were HLA-C-restricted CMV-specific TCR beta clonotypes. Identification of carriers of CMV plus the relevant HLA was achieved through cumulative public TCR beta family frequency.

TCRdb analysed the reads with MiXCR anew, one entry per CDR3 protein. The repertoire holds about 330,000 distinct CDR3 sequences, with over 7.5% as singletons. This CDR3 comprises 14 residues. Per the germline V gene, CDR1 is SGHTA and CDR2 is FQGNSA. With 5 bases removed from V and 4 bases from J, the gap between germline ends came to 14 bases. This clonotype has a count of ten or more. The antigen remains unidentified. This clonotype was obtained from a human donor in good health (CMV status not recorded). Some clones in this sample may be carry-over from other donors' samples. The chain links TRBV7-2 to TRBJ1-1, with D possibly matching TRBD1 (6 bases). The sample taken for sequencing was PBMCs. In DNA form, the CDR3 reads TGTGCCAGCAGCCCATGGGGGGCCCGCACTGAAGCTTTCTTT. This encodes CASSPWGARTEAFF.